Listed below are T cell receptor beta chains from one sample, sequenced in a study of neoadjuvant nivolumab and ipilimumab in lung cancer. The assay was immunoSEQ multiplex PCR, and TCRdb's table has in-frame clones only and misses some. In the table there are 40,000 to 60,000 clones, 80% to 90% of which are singletons. The sample consisted of blood, taken before neoadjuvant nivolumab, alone or with ipilimumab. The source of these receptors is an adult with non-small cell lung cancer. Some clones in this sample may be carry-over from other donors' samples. Both conserved end residues are part of each CDR3. A D gene is named only where the DNA matches it firmly. A row's size may be missing; if present it is once, few, many or a size class.

j_call d_call v_call clone_size cdr3_aa cdr3_nt
TRBJ2-7 - TRBV7-7 - CASSWWRSQYLRVDPYEQYF TGTGCTAGCAGCTGGTGGAGGAGTCAGTACTTGAGGGTCGATCCTTACGAGCAGTACTTC
TRBJ1-1 TRBD1 TRBV11-3 - CASSIQGEDTEAFF TGTGCCAGCAGCATCCAGGGGGAGGACACTGAAGCTTTCTTT
TRBJ1-1 TRBD1 TRBV7-3 - CASSTQGGNTEAFF TGTGCCAGCAGCACTCAGGGGGGGAACACTGAAGCTTTCTTT
TRBJ2-1 TRBD2 TRBV2 once CASTRSGSSYNEQFF TGTGCCAGCACCCGGAGCGGGAGCTCCTACAATGAGCAGTTCTTC
TRBJ2-7 TRBD2 TRBV18 - CASSPPSGRGEQYF TGTGCCAGCTCACCCCCCAGCGGGAGAGGTGAGCAGTACTTC
TRBJ1-5 TRBD1 TRBV6-1 - CASGRTGNSNQPQHF TGTGCCAGCGGAAGGACAGGGAATAGCAATCAGCCCCAGCATTTT
TRBJ2-1 TRBD2 TRBV5-1 - CASSSRGGAQNEQFF TGCGCCAGCAGCTCCCGGGGGGGCGCACAGAATGAGCAGTTCTTC
TRBJ2-1 TRBD2 TRBV29-1 - CSVDPSGGNEQFF TGCAGCGTTGACCCGTCCGGGGGGAATGAGCAGTTCTTC
TRBJ2-1 TRBD2 TRBV5-6 - CASAFSSGGHEQFF TGTGCCAGTGCCTTTTCGAGCGGGGGTCATGAGCAGTTCTTC
TRBJ1-2 - TRBV30 - CAWSAFSRSRAYGYTF TGTGCCTGGAGCGCCTTCTCGAGGTCCCGAGCTTATGGCTACACCTTC
TRBJ2-1 - TRBV15 - CATSRTGPRNEQFF TGTGCCACCAGCAGAACAGGTCCAAGGAATGAGCAGTTCTTC